This TCR beta chain was recorded in a study of response to subunit inactivated influenza vaccine (dated by TCRdb to 2016 to 2019). With respect to the entire study: The study used deep quantitative T cell receptor repertoire profiling to track responses to a trivalent subunit inactivated influenza vaccine. Here is what the overall study found, with its caveats: According to the authors, only a limited number of new T cells may be recruited by each seasonal influenza vaccination.

V loses 0 bases of germline sequence and J loses 2 bases, and the interval between the two ends is 12 bases. Its CDR3 holds 15 amino acids, cysteine through phenylalanine. The read is trimmed to its CDR3 DNA, 45 bases read in frame from base 1. From a lookup of the germline V gene (reference sequence), CDR1 and CDR2 are SGHKS and YYEKEE. On this clonotype: The antigen this receptor binds is unknown. No qualities accompany the bases; no much larger clone lies one base away.

Library construction relied on RT-PCR. Instrument used: Illumina HiSeq 2500. Using fastp at Q25 and MiXCR, TCRdb reprocessed the public reads and kept productive beta chains. Duplicate CDR3 protein sequences are folded into a single record with the most common DNA and genes. The sample table records about 610,000 distinct CDR3 sequences; 14% of these occur just once. Over 8.5% of the sample belongs to the ten largest clones. Material: PBMCs from blood, obtained roughly 13 days after vaccination. This clonotype was sampled from a man aged 50 to 60 who received an inactivated influenza vaccine. Donor details come from another sample of the same person, matched by shared clones. The sequence links TRBV5-5 to TRBJ2-7, with no confidently assigned D gene. The base sequence is TGTGCCAGCAGCTTGGGAGTAACCTACACCTACGAGCAGTACTTC. Protein translation: CASSLGVTYTYEQYF.